The 15 T cell receptor beta chains presented below share a single source sample, sequenced in a study of beta chain features in type 1 diabetes. Study observations and caveats: Type 1 diabetes patients showed a moderate but significant shortening of TCRB CDR3s in all four CD4+ subsets.

The antigens for these receptors are not known. cDNA synthesis used the whole RNA isolate, giving expressed TCRB sequences. The assay was immunoSEQ multiplex PCR, and TCRdb's table has in-frame clones only and misses some. The sample consists of approximately 120,000 clones, 15% to 20% of them appearing once. The sequencing input was central memory CD4+ T cells from blood. The receptors shown here come from a man between 18 and 29 years old with type 1 diabetes.

The genes are TRBV2 and TRBJ2-1; TRBD2 matches at 15 bases. The V segment lost 7 bases and the J segment 5 bases; nucleotides outside the gene matches: 3. This CDR3 is 15 amino acids long. Looked up from germline, CDR1 is SNHLY and CDR2 is FYNNEI. The chain's CDR3 is CASTRTSGGDNEQFF. The CDR3 DNA reads as TGTGCCAGCACTAGGACTAGCGGGGGGGACAATGAGCAGTTCTTC.

The chain joins TRBV5-6 to TRBJ2-5, with 8 bases fitting TRBD1. CDR3 length equals 15 residues. CDR1 is SGHDT and CDR2 is YYEEEE in the germline V gene. With V trimmed by 3 bases and J by 0 bases, 4 bases remained unmatched. CDR3 coding DNA: TGTGCCAGCAGCTACCGGGACAGGTACCAAGAGACCCAGTACTTC. Amino acids: CASSYRDRYQETQYF.

This clone was detected ten times or more. The rearrangement uses TRBV18 and TRBJ2-1, with TRBD2 matching over 12 bases. Germline lookup yields CDR1 KGHSH and CDR2 LQKENI. The trim removed 3 bases at V and 6 bases at J, leaving 9 bases unmatched. The length of the CDR3 is 17 residues. The CDR3 nucleotides are TGTGCCAGCTCACCCGGACTAGCGGGGACGGGGCGCAATGAGCAGTTCTTC. This codes for CASSPGLAGTGRNEQFF.

The chain links TRBV14 to TRBJ2-7; D may match TRBD1 or TRBD2 (5 bases each). This CDR3 has 15 residues. V lost 4 bases, J lost 4 bases, and 17 bases lay in between. Germline V gene sequence: CDR1 SGHDN, CDR2 FVKESK. CDR3 loop: CASSLTGQGEYEQYF. CDR3 in DNA: TGTGCCAGCAGCCTCACCGGCCAGGGAGAGTACGAGCAGTACTTC.

The sample holds a few counts of this clone. The chain couples TRBV30 to TRBJ2-7; 9 nucleotides agree with TRBD1. Trimming removed 4 bases from V and 2 bases from J; junction bases left unmatched: 3. Per germline, CDR1 GTSNPN and CDR2 SVGIG (reference sequence). CDR3 length: 13 residues. This CDR3 is CAWNTGGPYEQYF. The CDR3, as DNA: TGTGCCTGGAACACAGGGGGCCCCTACGAGCAGTACTTC.

The chain combines TRBV18 with TRBJ2-7; a possible D gene is TRBD1 (6 bases). V dropped 2 bases and J dropped 7 bases, with 12 bases sitting between them. The germline CDR1 and CDR2 sequences are KGHSH and LQKENI. This CDR3 spans 13 amino acids. The CDR3, as DNA: TGTGCCAGCTCACCAACCCCACAGGGAGAGCAGTACTTC. Translation: CASSPTPQGEQYF.

J is TRBJ2-5 and V is TRBV5-4; no definite D call. Germline V gives CDR1 SGHNT, CDR2 YYREEE (reference sequence). Trimming removed 2 bases at V and 4 bases at J, with 9 bases between. This CDR3 has 13 residues. The CDR3: CASSFWEAETQYF. CDR3 nucleotide sequence: TGTGCCAGCAGCTTTTGGGAAGCAGAGACCCAGTACTTC.

The sample holds a few counts of this clone. This chain uses TRBV6-1 with TRBJ1-1, with a possible D match to TRBD1 (5 bases). Germline-derived CDR1 and CDR2 are MNHNS and SASEGT. V gave up 4 bases and J gave up 5 bases, with 17 bases separating them. This CDR3 is built from 15 residues. The CDR3 sequence is CASSAQPRVGTEAFF. Here the CDR3 DNA reads TGTGCCAGCAGTGCTCAGCCCAGGGTAGGAACTGAAGCTTTCTTT.

This clone was observed at least ten times. This sequence joins TRBV2 and TRBJ1-2; no definite D call. This CDR3 is built from 13 residues. In germline, CDR1 is SNHLY, CDR2 FYNNEI. V lost 2 bases and J lost 6, with 10 bases in between. The CDR3 nucleotides read TGTGCCAGCAGTGAACAGGCCAATGATGGCTACACCTTC. It yields the protein CASSEQANDGYTF.

This clone was observed a handful of times. The chain combines TRBV5-4 with TRBJ2-3, with D perhaps matching TRBD2 (5 bases). The CDR3 totals 14 residues. Trimming pared 4 bases from V and 2 bases from J, leaving 11 bases between. Germline CDR1 is SGHNT and CDR2 is YYREEE (reference sequence). The chain's CDR3 is CASSGKDSTDTQYF. The CDR3 bases are TGTGCCAGCAGCGGAAAGGACTCCACAGATACGCAGTATTTT.

This CDR3 is CAWSVPQINQPQHF. Written as DNA, the CDR3 is TGTGCCTGGAGTGTACCTCAGATAAATCAGCCCCAGCATTTT. This rearrangement joins TRBV30 to TRBJ1-5; D remains unclear. In germline, CDR1 is GTSNPN, CDR2 SVGIG (reference sequence). The CDR3 is 14 amino acids. Trimming pared 0 bases from V and 4 bases from J, leaving 10 bases between.

Comment on this clone: Its ends do not fully match the called genes, so a read error is possible. The chain combines TRBV20-1 with TRBJ1-2, with D tentatively TRBD1 (5 bases). Germline V gives CDR1 DFQATT, CDR2 SNEGSKA (reference sequence). The CDR3 covers 11 residues. The CDR3 reads CLGGWDYGYTF. In DNA form, the CDR3 reads TGTCTCGGGGGTTGGGACTATGGCTACACCTTC.

In its sample, this clone was seen a few times. The chain joins TRBV14 to TRBJ1-1, with no clear D. Trimming removed 4 bases at V and 0 bases at J, with 21 bases between. CDR3 length equals 18 residues. Germline-derived CDR1 and CDR2 are SGHDN and FVKESK. The CDR3 bases are TGTGCCAGCAGCCTCTGGGTAGGGAAAAAACTTATGAACACTGAAGCTTTCTTT. Protein sequence: CASSLWVGKKLMNTEAFF.

CDR3 sequence reads: CASSLQDEQYF. The CDR3 DNA reads TGCGCCAGCAGCTTGCAGGACGAGCAGTACTTC. J is TRBJ2-7 and V is TRBV5-1; no firm D call. V dropped 1 base and J dropped 5 bases, with 4 bases sitting between them. The CDR3 extends over 11 amino acids. Germline-derived CDR1 and CDR2 are SGHRS and YFSETQ.

This clone has only a few counts. V is TRBV30 and J is TRBJ2-5; D might be TRBD2 (6 bases). Germline CDR1 is GTSNPN and CDR2 is SVGIG (reference sequence). The CDR3 covers 14 residues. V was cut by 0 bases and J by 3 bases, with 11 bases left in between. As DNA, the CDR3 is TGTGCCTGGAGTGTCTTGGGGGGTGAAGAGACCCAGTACTTC. This translates into CAWSVLGGEETQYF.